The TCR beta chain described here comes from a study of shared clonotypes between healthy human individuals. Study-wide context: Each donor contributed plates that comprised three CD4 naive, three CD4 memory, two CD8 naive and one CD8 memory.

Libraries were prepared by immunoSEQ multiplex PCR; TCRdb keeps only in-frame clonotypes and omits some of them. There are under 1,900,000 clones in the sample; approximately 98.5% occur only once, and 0.3% to 0.45% lies in the top ten. As to this clone: Its antigen is currently unknown.

From germline, CDR1 is SGHRS and CDR2 YFSETQ. The CDR3 runs 19 residues. Unmatched junction bases numbered 14, after V lost 0 bases and J lost 5 bases. Whole-study findings and limits: A generally larger estimated richness was seen in naive subsets than in memory subsets.

Nashville, Tennessee was home to all donors, who were Caucasian adults. Sequencing used naive CD4+ T cells sorted from blood. The subset is: CD45RA+ positively selected. This clonotype was sampled from a man aged 25-45 years in good health. The chain recombines TRBV5-1 with TRBJ2-1, with 10 bases fitting TRBD2. CDR3 loop: CASSLVGTSVPRKNNEQFF. DNA for the CDR3: TGCGCCAGCAGCTTGGTCGGGACTAGCGTCCCCAGAAAGAACAATGAGCAGTTCTTC. Together with reference TRBV5-1 and TRBJ2-1, the CDR3 gives the full variable domain: KAGVTQTPRYLIKTRGQQVTLSCSPISGHRSVSWYQQTPGQGLQFLFEYFSETQRNKGNFPGRFSGRQFSNSRSEMNVSTLELGDSALYLCASSLVGTSVPRKNNEQFFGPGTRLTVL.